The TCR beta chain under discussion was sequenced for a study of tumor-infiltrating lymphocytes in primary liver carcinoma. At the level of the study: Samples had roughly 3.65 to 8 million productive TCRbeta reads, comparable between tissue types.

About this clonotype: One end of the junction fails to match germline, which may point to a read error.

CDR3 length: 12 amino acids. The germline gives CDR1 MNHNS, CDR2 SASEGT. Extraction of RNA together with DNA used about 17-30 mg of unsorted bulk tissue. Priming with a constant-region primer yielded TCR beta cDNA from approximately 500 ng total RNA. Generation of the TCR beta libraries relied on three nested multiplex PCR rounds using slightly modified ARM-PCR. The first two PCR rounds used TRBV1-TRBV30 forward primers with a C-beta reverse primer, about 10 cycles each. TCRdb fed the multiplex PCR reads into MiXCR, producing one record per CDR3 protein. The sample includes 90,000 to 110,000 distinct CDR3 sequences, 80% to 85% of them seen just once.

The sample was liver tumor tissue from sampling region 3. Subset meaning: tumor region T3, left-lateral pole. The chain couples TRBV6-1 to TRBJ2-3; D is unresolved. This clonotype was sampled from a man aged 40-50 years with primary liver carcinoma and hepatitis B virus infection. CDR3 protein: CDSSEHTETQYF. The CDR3, as DNA: TGTGACAGCAGTGAACACACAGAAACGCAGTATTTT.